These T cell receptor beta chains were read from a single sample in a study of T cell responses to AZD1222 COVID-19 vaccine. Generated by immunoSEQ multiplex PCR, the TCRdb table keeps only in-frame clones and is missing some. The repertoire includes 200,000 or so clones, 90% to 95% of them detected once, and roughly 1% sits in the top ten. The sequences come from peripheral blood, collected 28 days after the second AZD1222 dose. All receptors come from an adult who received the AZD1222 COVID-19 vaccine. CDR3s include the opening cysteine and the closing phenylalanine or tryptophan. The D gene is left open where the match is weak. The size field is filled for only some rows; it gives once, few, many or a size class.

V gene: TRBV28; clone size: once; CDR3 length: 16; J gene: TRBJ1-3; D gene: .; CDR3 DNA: TGTGCCAGCAGCCCCCGTGGGGGGCCGTCTGGAAACACCATATATTTT; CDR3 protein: CASSPRGGPSGNTIYF
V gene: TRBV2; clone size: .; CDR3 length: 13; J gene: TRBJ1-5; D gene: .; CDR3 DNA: TGTGCCAGCAGCCGGACAGACAATCAGCCCCAGCATTTT; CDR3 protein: CASSRTDNQPQHF
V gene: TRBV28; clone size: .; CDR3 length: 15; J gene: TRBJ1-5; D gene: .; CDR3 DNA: TGTGCCAGCAGTCTGACTCTCTGGGGCAATCAGCCCCAGCATTTT; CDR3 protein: CASSLTLWGNQPQHF
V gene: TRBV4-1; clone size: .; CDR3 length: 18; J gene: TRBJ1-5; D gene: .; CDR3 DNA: TGCGCCAGCAGCCAAGAAAGTGGGAGACAGGAGGATCATCAGCCCCAGCATTTT; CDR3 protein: CASSQESGRQEDHQPQHF
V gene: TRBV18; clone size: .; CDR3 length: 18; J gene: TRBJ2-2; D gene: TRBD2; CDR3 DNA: TGTGCCAGCTCATTCGTGGGACTAGCGGGGCCAAACACCGGGGAGCTGTTTTTT; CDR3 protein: CASSFVGLAGPNTGELFF
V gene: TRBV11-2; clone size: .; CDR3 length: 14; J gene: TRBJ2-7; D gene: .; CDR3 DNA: TGTGCCAGCAGCTTTATCTCCGGGGCCTACGAGCAGTACTTC; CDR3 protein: CASSFISGAYEQYF
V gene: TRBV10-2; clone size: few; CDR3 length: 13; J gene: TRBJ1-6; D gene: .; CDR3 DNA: TGCGCCAGCAGTGAGTTTCCGAATTCACCCCTCCACTTT; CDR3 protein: CASSEFPNSPLHF
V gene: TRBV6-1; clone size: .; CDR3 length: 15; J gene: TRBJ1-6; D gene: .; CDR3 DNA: TGTGCCAGCAGTGAAGAACCGTTTCGGTCATCACCCCTCCACTTT; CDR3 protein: CASSEEPFRSSPLHF
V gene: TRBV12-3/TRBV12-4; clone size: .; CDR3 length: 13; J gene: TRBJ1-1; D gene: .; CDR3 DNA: TGTGCCAGCAGGTATTCGGGGCGCACTGAAGCTTTCTTT; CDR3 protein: CASRYSGRTEAFF
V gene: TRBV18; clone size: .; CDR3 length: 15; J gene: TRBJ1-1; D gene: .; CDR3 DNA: TGTGCCAGCTCACCACCAACGGCTGAACGGACTGAAGCTTTCTTT; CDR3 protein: CASSPPTAERTEAFF
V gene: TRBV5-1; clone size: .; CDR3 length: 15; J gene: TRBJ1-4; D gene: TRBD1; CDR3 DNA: TGCGCCAGCAGAGAACTGGGACAGGGTCGGGAAAAACTGTTTTTT; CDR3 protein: CASRELGQGREKLFF
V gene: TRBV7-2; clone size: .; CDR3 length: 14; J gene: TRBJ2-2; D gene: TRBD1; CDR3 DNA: TGTGCCAGCAGCCTGGACAGGCACACCGGGGAGCTGTTTTTT; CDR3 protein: CASSLDRHTGELFF
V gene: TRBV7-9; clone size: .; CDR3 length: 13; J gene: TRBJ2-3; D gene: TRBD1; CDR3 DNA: TGTGCCACCACAGGGGCGGCCACAGATACGCAGTATTTT; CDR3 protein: CATTGAATDTQYF
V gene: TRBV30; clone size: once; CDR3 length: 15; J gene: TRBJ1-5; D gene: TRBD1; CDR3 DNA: TGTGCCTGGAGCGACAGGGGGCGAGGGAATCAGCCCCAGCATTTT; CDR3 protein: CAWSDRGRGNQPQHF
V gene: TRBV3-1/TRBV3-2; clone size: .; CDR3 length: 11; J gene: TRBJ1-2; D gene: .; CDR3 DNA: TGTGCCAGCAGCCAAGGTCCAGGCTACACCTTC; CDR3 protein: CASSQGPGYTF
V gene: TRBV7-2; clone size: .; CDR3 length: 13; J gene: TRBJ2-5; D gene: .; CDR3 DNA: TGTGCCAGCAGCTCGACGTACCAAGAGACCCAGTACTTC; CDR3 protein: CASSSTYQETQYF
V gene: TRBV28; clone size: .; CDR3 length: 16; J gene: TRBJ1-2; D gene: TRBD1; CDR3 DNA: TGTGCCAGCAGTCACATTGGACAGGGCGCGGAGGATGGCTACACCTTC; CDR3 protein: CASSHIGQGAEDGYTF
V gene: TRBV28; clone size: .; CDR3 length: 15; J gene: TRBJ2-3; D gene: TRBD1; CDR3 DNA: TGTGCCAGCAAAGGGGACAGAATCGCCGCGGATACGCAGTATTTT; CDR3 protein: CASKGDRIAADTQYF
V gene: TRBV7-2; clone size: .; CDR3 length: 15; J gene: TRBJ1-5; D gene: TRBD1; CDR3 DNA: TGTGCCAGCAGCAAAGACAGGGGGCGCGATCAGCCCCAGCATTTT; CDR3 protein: CASSKDRGRDQPQHF
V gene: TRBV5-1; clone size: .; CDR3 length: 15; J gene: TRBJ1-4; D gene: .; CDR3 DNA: TGCGCCAGCAGCTTGGCCGGGGGGGCTAATGAAAAACTGTTTTTT; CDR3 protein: CASSLAGGANEKLFF
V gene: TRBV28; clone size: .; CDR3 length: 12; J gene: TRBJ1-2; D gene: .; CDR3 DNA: TGTGCCAGCAGCCAGGGCAACTATGGCTACACCTTC; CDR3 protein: CASSQGNYGYTF
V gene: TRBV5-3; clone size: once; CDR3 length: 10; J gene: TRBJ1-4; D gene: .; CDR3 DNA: TGTGCCAGAAGCTCCGTCGATATGTTTTTT; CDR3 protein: CARSSVDMFF
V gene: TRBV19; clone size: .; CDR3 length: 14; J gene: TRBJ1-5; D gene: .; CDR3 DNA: TGTGCCAGTAGTATACCCGGTTACAATCAGCCCCAGCATTTT; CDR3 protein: CASSIPGYNQPQHF